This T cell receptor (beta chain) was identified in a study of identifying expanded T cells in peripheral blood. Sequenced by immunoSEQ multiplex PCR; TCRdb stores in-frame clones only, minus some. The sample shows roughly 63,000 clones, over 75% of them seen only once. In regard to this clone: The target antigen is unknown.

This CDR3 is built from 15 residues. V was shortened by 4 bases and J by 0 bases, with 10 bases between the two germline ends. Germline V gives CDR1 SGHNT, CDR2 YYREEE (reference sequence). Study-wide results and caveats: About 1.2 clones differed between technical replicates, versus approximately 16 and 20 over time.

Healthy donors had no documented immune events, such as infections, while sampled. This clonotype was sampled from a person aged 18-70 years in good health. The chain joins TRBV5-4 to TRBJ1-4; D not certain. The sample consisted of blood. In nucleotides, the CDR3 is TGTGCCAGCAGCGCTACAGCGGCAACTAATGAAAAACTGTTTTTT. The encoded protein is CASSATAATNEKLFF.